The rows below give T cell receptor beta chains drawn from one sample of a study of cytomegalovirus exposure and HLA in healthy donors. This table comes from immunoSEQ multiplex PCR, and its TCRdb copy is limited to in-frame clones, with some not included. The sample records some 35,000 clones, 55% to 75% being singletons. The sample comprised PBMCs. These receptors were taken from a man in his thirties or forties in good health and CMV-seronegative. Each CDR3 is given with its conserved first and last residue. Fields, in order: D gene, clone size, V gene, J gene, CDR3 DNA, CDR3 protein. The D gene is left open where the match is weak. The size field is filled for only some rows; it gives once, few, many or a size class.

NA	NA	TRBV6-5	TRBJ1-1	TGTGCCAGTAGTTACTCGAAGGCAGGGCCCATTGAAGCTTTCTTT	CASSYSKAGPIEAFF
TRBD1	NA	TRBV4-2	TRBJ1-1	TGTGCCACCGGACAGGGGGCGCGTACCGAAGCTTTCTTT	CATGQGARTEAFF
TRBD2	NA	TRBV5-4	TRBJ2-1	TGTGCCAGCAGCCCCCGGCCCCCTAGCGGCTCCTACAATGAGCAGTTCTTC	CASSPRPPSGSYNEQFF
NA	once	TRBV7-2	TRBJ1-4	TGTGCCAGCAGCTTAACAGGTTCTAATGAAAAACTGTTTTTT	CASSLTGSNEKLFF
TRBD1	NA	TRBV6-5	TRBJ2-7	TGTGCCAGCAGCCCGGGACAGGGGGCGTCCGAGCAGTACTTC	CASSPGQGASEQYF
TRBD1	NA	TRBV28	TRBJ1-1	TGTGCCAGCAGACCCGGACAGGGACTAAGAGCTTTCTTT	CASRPGQGLRAFF
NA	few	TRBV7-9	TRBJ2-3	TGTGCCAGCGGATCTATCGGCAGGGGCCCAGATACGCAGTATTTT	CASGSIGRGPDTQYF
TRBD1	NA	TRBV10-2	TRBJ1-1	TGCGCCAGCAGTAGACAGGGGGACACTGAAGCTTTCTTT	CASSRQGDTEAFF
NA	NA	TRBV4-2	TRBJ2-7	TGTGCCAGCAGCCCGCTAGTTTCCTACGAGCAGTACTTC	CASSPLVSYEQYF
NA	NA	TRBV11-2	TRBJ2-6	TGTGCCAGCAGCTTAGGAGTCTTACTGGGCAGAGCTGGGGCCAACGTCCTGACTTTC	CASSLGVLLGRAGANVLTF
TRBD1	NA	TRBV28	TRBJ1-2	TGTGCCAGCAGTTTGACAGGGGATAATGGCTACACCTTC	CASSLTGDNGYTF
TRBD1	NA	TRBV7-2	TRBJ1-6	TGTGCCAGCAGCTCCCGAGGGACAGGGAATTCACCCCTCCACTTT	CASSSRGTGNSPLHF
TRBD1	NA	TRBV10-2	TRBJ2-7	TGCGCCAGCATAGGACAGGGGTTCGGCGAGCAGTACTTC	CASIGQGFGEQYF
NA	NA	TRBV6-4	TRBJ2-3	TGTGCCTCCCCTCCAGCAGATACGCAGTATTTT	CASPPADTQYF
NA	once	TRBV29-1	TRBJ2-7	TGCAGCGTTGGAGTTGGGGGCAGATCCCACGAGCAGTACTTC	CSVGVGGRSHEQYF
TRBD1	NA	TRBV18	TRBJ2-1	TGTGCCAGCTCACCGTACGGACAGGGGTCCTACAATGAGCAGTTCTTC	CASSPYGQGSYNEQFF
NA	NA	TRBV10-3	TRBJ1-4	TGTGCCATCAGTAAGGAGGGTGGAACTAATGAAAAACTGTTTTTT	CAISKEGGTNEKLFF
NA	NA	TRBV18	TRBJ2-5	TGTGCCAGCTCACCTAGGGACACAATAGAGACCCAGTACTTC	CASSPRDTIETQYF
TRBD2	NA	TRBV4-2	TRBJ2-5	TGTGCCAGCAGCCTCCAGGGCGCTAGCGGGGCGGAGACCCAGTACTTC	CASSLQGASGAETQYF
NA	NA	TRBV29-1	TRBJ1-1	TGCAGCGCCGCCCAGGGTGCGGACACTGAAGCTTTCTTT	CSAAQGADTEAFF
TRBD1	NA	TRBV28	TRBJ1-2	TGTGCCAGCAGTTTCCGGGACAGGGGCCACTATGGCTACACCTTC	CASSFRDRGHYGYTF
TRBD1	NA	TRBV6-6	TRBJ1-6	TGTGCCAGCAGACTGGGACAGGGGTGGTCACCCCTCCACTTT	CASRLGQGWSPLHF
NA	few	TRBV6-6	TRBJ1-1	TGTGCCAGCAGCATGAACACTGAAGCTTTCTTT	CASSMNTEAFF
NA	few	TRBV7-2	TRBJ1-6	TGTGCCAGCAGCCCACAGGGTCTCACCTATAATTCACCCCTCCACTTT	CASSPQGLTYNSPLHF
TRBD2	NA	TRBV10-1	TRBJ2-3	TGCGCCAGCAGTGAGACTAGCGGGAGTCGAGATACGCAGTATTTT	CASSETSGSRDTQYF